Shown below are 19 T cell receptor beta chains from a single sample sequenced in a study of PD-1 blockade in classical Hodgkin lymphoma. All patients relapsed after autologous stem cell transplantation, and brentuximab vedotin exposure varied. Measured with immunoSEQ multiplex PCR; TCRdb has only the in-frame clones, and not every one. The sample holds about 14,000 clones, approximately 82% seen once. This sample comprised peripheral blood mononuclear cells (PBMCs), obtained before the second cycle of nivolumab. Receptors originate from a human donor with classical Hodgkin lymphoma.

The chain is built from TRBV9 and TRBJ1-6; a possible D gene is TRBD1 (6 bases). Looked up from germline, CDR1 is SGDLS and CDR2 is YYNGEE. The CDR3 spans 18 residues. Trimming cost V 3 bases and J 6 bases, with 22 bases left between them. CDR3: CASSASRGSVPTNSPLHF. For the CDR3, the DNA is TGTGCCAGCAGCGCCTCCAGGGGATCTGTCCCTACTAATTCACCCCTCCACTTT.

This clone was counted between two and nine times. The chain employs TRBV27 and TRBJ1-2, with a tentative D call TRBD1 (6 bases). Between the trimmed V and J ends, which lost 9 bases and 4 bases, there was a span of 15 bases. The CDR3 is made up of 13 amino acids. Germline CDR1 is MNHEY and CDR2 is SMNVEV (reference sequence). This CDR3 reads CASGGGRGYGYTF. The CDR3 nucleotides read TGTGCCAGTGGGGGGGGCAGGGGCTATGGCTACACCTTC.

The rearrangement uses TRBV7-9 and TRBJ2-7; no clear D gene. Germline loops: CDR1 SEHNR, CDR2 FQNEAQ (reference sequence). The CDR3 covers 13 residues. Trimming removed 0 bases from V and 2 bases from J, with 5 bases in between. CDR3 residues: CASSLAGTYEQYF. The CDR3 DNA is TGTGCCAGCAGCTTAGCTGGGACCTACGAGCAGTACTTC.

This clone has only one observation. The rearrangement joins TRBV18 to TRBJ2-7; D is undetermined. With 3 bases removed from V and 3 bases from J, the gap between germline ends came to 12 bases. Germline values: CDR1 KGHSH, CDR2 LQKENI. CDR3 size: 14 residues. CDR3 residues: CASSPTATRYEQYF. In nucleotides, the CDR3 is TGTGCCAGCTCACCGACCGCGACCCGCTACGAGCAGTACTTC.

This clone was recorded a few times. The chain combines TRBV7-2 with TRBJ2-2; TRBD2 is a possible D gene (6 bases). The CDR3 contains 17 residues. Per the germline V gene, CDR1 is SGHTA and CDR2 is FQGNSA. V lost 5 bases to trimming and J lost 2 bases, with 18 bases between them. CDR3 sequence (DNA): TGTGCCAGCAGCCAACCTCCGGGACTGGGAAACACCGGGGAGCTGTTTTTT. This codes for CASSQPPGLGNTGELFF.

The V gene is TRBV29-1, the J gene TRBJ1-2, with unresolved D. Trimming removed 8 bases at V and 3 bases at J, with 13 bases between. There are 12 residues in the CDR3. The germline V gene encodes CDR1 SQVTM and CDR2 ANQGSEA. This chain's CDR3 is CSSFRNDYGYTF. The DNA of the CDR3 is TGCAGCTCATTTAGGAATGACTATGGCTACACCTTC.

CDR3 DNA sequence: TGCGCCAGCAGTCCGGACAGTCGGACCTACGAGCAGTACTTC. It specifies CASSPDSRTYEQYF. The chain uses TRBV5-1 and TRBJ2-7, with a tentative D call TRBD1 (6 bases). This CDR3 is 14 amino acids long. The germline V gene encodes CDR1 SGHRS and CDR2 YFSETQ. V was pared by 5 bases and J by 2 bases, with 14 bases between.

The chain uses TRBV7-8 and TRBJ1-2; D is perhaps TRBD1 (5 bases). V was clipped by 3 bases and J by 0 bases, with 11 bases between them. Germline CDR1 is SGHVS and CDR2 is FQNEAQ. The CDR3 sequence is 15 residues long. The CDR3: CASSFGTIANYGYTF. The CDR3 DNA reads as TGTGCCAGCAGCTTCGGGACGATAGCTAACTATGGCTACACCTTC.

V usage is TRBV27 and J usage is TRBJ1-2, with 8 bases that match TRBD1. V shed 3 bases, J shed 8 bases, and the junction held 23 bases outside the gene matches. CDR1 is MNHEY, CDR2 SMNVEV, per germline (reference sequence). The CDR3 totals 19 residues. The CDR3 DNA sequence: TGTGCCAGCAGTTTTCTCGGACGACTGGGGACAGGAACTTCTGGCGGCTACACCTTC. Translation: CASSFLGRLGTGTSGGYTF.

The chain has TRBV9 and TRBJ2-2, with TRBD1 identical over 7 bases. The CDR3 extends over 15 amino acids. V lost 3 bases and J lost 4; bases outside the gene matches: 6. CDR1 SGDLS and CDR2 YYNGEE come from the germline V gene. The CDR3 region is CASSARQGATGELFF. The CDR3 bases are TGTGCCAGCAGCGCGAGACAGGGAGCCACCGGGGAGCTGTTTTTT.

This chain connects TRBV5-6 to TRBJ2-5, with TRBD2 as a possible D gene (6 bases). V was pared by 4 bases and J by 0 bases, with 19 bases between. The germline V gene encodes CDR1 SGHDT and CDR2 YYEEEE. The CDR3 runs to 17 residues. This CDR3 is CASSRTEGARHQETQYF. The CDR3 DNA reads as TGTGCCAGCAGCCGGACGGAGGGCGCGCGTCACCAAGAGACCCAGTACTTC.

This clone was counted between two and nine times. This chain uses TRBV27 with TRBJ1-1, with TRBD1 as a possible D gene (5 bases). Trimming took off 2 bases at V and 3 bases at J, with 22 bases between the two ends. Germline assignment: CDR1 MNHEY and CDR2 SMNVEV (reference sequence). The CDR3 is made up of 18 amino acids. The CDR3 loop is CASSLRPPGRGVHTEAFF. The CDR3 DNA is TGTGCCAGCAGTTTAAGGCCCCCGGGCCGGGGGGTACACACTGAAGCTTTCTTT.

The CDR3 sequence: CAIGDGGGTDTQYF. For the CDR3, the DNA is TGTGCCATCGGAGACGGGGGAGGGACAGATACGCAGTATTTT. The genes are TRBV10-3 and TRBJ2-3, with TRBD2 matching 7 bases. Trimming at V came to 8 bases and at J to 3 bases, leaving 8 bases not matched to a gene. The V gene's germline CDR1 is ENHRY and CDR2 SYGVKD. The CDR3 runs to 14 residues.

The chain joins TRBV7-6 to TRBJ2-7; 9 bases agree with TRBD1. Germline V gives CDR1 SGHVS, CDR2 FNYEAQ. The CDR3 extends over 15 amino acids. The J segment lost 3 bases and the V segment lost 3 bases, leaving 6 bases of the junction unmatched. In nucleotides, the CDR3 is TGTGCCAGCAGCTTGTCGACAGGGGGGAACTACGAGCAGTACTTC. It is translated as CASSLSTGGNYEQYF.

The gene calls are TRBV5-1 and TRBJ1-1; D remains unclear. Germline CDR1 SGHRS, CDR2 YFSETQ. Trimming removed 1 base from V and 3 bases from J, with 10 bases in between. The CDR3 runs to 14 residues. The CDR3 coding sequence is TGCGCCAGCAGCTTGAGAAGTACCGACACTGAAGCTTTCTTT. Amino acids: CASSLRSTDTEAFF.

A remark on this clone: The same CDR3 also results from other DNA sequences found in this sample. The CDR3, as DNA: TGTGCCAGCAGCGTGGGAGATAGCAATCAGCCCCAGCATTTT. Its protein product is CASSVGDSNQPQHF. J is TRBJ1-5 and V is TRBV9; unclear D gene. Trimming stripped 2 bases from V and 0 bases from J, with 6 bases between. The germline CDR1 and CDR2 sequences are SGDLS and YYNGEE. The CDR3 is made up of 14 amino acids.

This chain uses TRBV16 with TRBJ1-2; TRBD1 aligns across 11 bases. CDR1 KGHSY and CDR2 FQNENV come from the germline V gene. The CDR3 is 17 residues long. V trimming: 3 bases; J trimming: 8 bases; junction bases outside the gene matches: 14. The CDR3 bases are TGTGCCAGCAGCCACGCACCGGTGGGACAGGGGGAACGCGGCTACACCTTC. Translation: CASSHAPVGQGERGYTF.

This sequence joins TRBV7-9 and TRBJ1-2; the match to TRBD1 covers 8 bases. This CDR3 region has 15 residues. V was pared by 5 bases and J by 7 bases, with 12 bases of the junction left unmatched. Germline V CDR1 and CDR2: SEHNR, FQNEAQ (reference sequence). The CDR3 coding sequence is TGTGCCAGCAGCCTCCCCAGGGGGCGCGAGTCTGGCTACACCTTC. Amino acids: CASSLPRGRESGYTF.

This clone was seen only a few times. The chain carries TRBV2 and TRBJ1-1; tentative D call: TRBD1 (6 bases). The CDR3 covers 13 residues. V was shortened by 6 bases and J by 0 bases, with 8 bases between the two germline ends. Germline CDR1 and CDR2: SNHLY and FYNNEI. The CDR3 nucleotides read TGTGCCAGCAGAGACAGGATGAACACTGAAGCTTTCTTT. This gives the protein CASRDRMNTEAFF.